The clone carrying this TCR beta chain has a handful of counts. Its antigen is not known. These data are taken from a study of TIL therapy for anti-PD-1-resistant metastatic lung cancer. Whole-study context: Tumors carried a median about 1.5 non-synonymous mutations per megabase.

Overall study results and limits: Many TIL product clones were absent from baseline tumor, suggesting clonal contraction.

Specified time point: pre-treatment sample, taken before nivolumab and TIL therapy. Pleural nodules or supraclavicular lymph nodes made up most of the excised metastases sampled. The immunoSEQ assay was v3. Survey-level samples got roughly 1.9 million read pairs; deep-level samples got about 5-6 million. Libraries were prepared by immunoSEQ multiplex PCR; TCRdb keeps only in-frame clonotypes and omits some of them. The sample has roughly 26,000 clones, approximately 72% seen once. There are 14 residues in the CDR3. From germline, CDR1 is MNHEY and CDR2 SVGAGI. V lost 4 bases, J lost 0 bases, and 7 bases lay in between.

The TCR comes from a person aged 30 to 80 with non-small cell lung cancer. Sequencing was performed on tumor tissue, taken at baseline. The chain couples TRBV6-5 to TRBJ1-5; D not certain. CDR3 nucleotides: TGTGCCAGCAGTTCATCCTATAGCAATCAGCCCCAGCATTTT. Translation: CASSSSYSNQPQHF.